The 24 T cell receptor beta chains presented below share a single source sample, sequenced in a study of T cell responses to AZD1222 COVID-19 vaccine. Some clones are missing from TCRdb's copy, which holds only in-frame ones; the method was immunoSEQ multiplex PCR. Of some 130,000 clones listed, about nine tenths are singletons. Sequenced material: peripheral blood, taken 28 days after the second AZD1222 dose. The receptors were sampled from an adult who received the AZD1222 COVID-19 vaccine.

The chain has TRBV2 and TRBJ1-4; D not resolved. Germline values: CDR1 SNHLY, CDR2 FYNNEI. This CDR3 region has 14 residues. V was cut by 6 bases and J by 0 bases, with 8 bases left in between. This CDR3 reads CASSHLATNEKLFF. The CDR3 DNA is TGTGCCAGCAGCCACCTTGCAACTAATGAAAAACTGTTTTTT. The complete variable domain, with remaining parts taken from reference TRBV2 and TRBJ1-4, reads EPEVTQTPSHQVTQMGQEVILRCVPISNHLYFYWYRQILGQKVEFLVSFYNNEISEKSEIFDDQFSVERPDGSNFTLKIRSTKLEDSAMYFCASSHLATNEKLFFGSGTQLSVL.

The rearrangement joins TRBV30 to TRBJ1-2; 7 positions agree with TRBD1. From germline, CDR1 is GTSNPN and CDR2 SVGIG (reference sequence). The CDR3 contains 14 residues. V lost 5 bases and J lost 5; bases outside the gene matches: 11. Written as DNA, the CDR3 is TGTGCCTGGTCCCGGGACAGTACACTTTATGGCTACACCTTC. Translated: CAWSRDSTLYGYTF.

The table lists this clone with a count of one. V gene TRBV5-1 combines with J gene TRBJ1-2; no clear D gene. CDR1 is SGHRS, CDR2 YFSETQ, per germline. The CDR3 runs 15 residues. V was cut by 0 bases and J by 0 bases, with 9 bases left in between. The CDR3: CASSLAAGANYGYTF. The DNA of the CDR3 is TGCGCCAGCAGCTTGGCCGCAGGAGCTAACTATGGCTACACCTTC.

The chain's CDR3 is CASSLDRGVGELFF. CDR3 nucleotides: TGTGCCAGCAGCTTAGACAGAGGGGTGGGGGAGCTGTTTTTT. The gene calls are TRBV11-3 and TRBJ2-2; D might be TRBD1 or TRBD2, each matching 5 bases. Germline CDR1 is SGHNT and CDR2 is YENEEA. V was shortened by 0 bases and J by 8 bases, with 10 bases between the two germline ends. The CDR3 has 14 amino acids.

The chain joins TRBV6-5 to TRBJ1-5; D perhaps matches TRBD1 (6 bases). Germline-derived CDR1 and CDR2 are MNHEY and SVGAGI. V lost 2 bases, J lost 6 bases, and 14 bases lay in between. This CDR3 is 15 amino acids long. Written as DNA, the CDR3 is TGTGCCAGCAGTTACCAGGACAGCGACGGTCAGCCCCAGCATTTT. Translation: CASSYQDSDGQPQHF.

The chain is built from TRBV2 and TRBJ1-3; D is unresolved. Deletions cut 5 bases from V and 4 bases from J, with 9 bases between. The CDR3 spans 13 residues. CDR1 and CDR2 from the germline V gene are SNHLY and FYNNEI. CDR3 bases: TGTGCCAGCAGTTCACTTGAAGGAAACACCATATATTTT. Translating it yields CASSSLEGNTIYF. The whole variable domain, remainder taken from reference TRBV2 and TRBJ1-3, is EPEVTQTPSHQVTQMGQEVILRCVPISNHLYFYWYRQILGQKVEFLVSFYNNEISEKSEIFDDQFSVERPDGSNFTLKIRSTKLEDSAMYFCASSSLEGNTIYFGEGSWLTVV.

CDR3 coding DNA: TGTGCCAGTAGTATAGATCGGGGGGGACGAACAGATACGCAGTATTTT. It encodes CASSIDRGGRTDTQYF. V usage is TRBV19 and J usage is TRBJ2-3; 8 nucleotides line up with TRBD2. Germline V lookup: CDR1 LNHDA, CDR2 SQIVND (reference sequence). The CDR3 runs 16 residues. The V and J ends lost 0 bases and 3 bases, in that order; junction bases with no gene match: 5. Full variable domain (missing parts from reference TRBV19 and TRBJ2-3): DGGITQSPKYLFRKEGQNVTLSCEQNLNHDAMYWYRQDPGQGLRLIYYSQIVNDFQKGDIAEGYSVSREKKESFPLTVTSAQKNPTAFYLCASSIDRGGRTDTQYFGPGTRLTVL.

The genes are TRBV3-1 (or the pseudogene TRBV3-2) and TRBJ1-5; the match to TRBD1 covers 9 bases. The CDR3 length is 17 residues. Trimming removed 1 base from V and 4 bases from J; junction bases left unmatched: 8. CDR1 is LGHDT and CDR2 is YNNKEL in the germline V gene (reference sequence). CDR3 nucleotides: TGTGCCAGCAGCCAAGGTGCCCTGGGACAGGGTAATCAGCCCCAGCATTTT. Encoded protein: CASSQGALGQGNQPQHF.

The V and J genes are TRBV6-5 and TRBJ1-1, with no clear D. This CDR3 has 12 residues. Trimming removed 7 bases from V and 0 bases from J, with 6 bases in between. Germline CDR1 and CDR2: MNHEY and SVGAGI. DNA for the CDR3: TGTGCCAGCACTTCATTGAACACTGAAGCTTTCTTT. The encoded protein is CASTSLNTEAFF.

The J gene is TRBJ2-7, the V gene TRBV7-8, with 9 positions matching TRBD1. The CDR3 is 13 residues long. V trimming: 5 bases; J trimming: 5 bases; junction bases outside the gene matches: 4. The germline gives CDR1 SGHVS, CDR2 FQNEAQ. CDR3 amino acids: CASSIDRGDEQYF. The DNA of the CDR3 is TGTGCCAGCAGCATCGACAGGGGGGACGAGCAGTACTTC.

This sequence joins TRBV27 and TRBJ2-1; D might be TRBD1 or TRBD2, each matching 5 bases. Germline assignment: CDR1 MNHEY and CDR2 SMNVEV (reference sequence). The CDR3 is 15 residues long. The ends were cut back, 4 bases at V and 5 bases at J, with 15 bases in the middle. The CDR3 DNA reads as TGTGCCAGCAGTTCTCAGGGTGGGGGTAACAATGAGCAGTTCTTC. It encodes CASSSQGGGNNEQFF.

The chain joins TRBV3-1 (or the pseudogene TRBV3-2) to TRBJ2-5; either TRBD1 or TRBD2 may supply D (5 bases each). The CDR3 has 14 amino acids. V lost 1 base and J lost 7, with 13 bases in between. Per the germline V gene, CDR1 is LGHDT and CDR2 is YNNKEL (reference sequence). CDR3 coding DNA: TGTGCCAGCAGCCAAGCTGGGACCCCCGGGACCCAGTACTTC. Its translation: CASSQAGTPGTQYF.

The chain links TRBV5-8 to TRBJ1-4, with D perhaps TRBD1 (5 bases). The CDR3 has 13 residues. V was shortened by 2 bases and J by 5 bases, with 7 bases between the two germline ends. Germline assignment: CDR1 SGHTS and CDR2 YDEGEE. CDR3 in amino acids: CASSFYRNEKLFF. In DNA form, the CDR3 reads TGTGCCAGCAGCTTCTACAGGAATGAAAAACTGTTTTTT.

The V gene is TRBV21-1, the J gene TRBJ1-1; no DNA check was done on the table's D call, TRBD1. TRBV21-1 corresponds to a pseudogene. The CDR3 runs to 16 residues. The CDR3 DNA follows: TGTGCCAGAGCCCCTCCCTCGGACAGCCAATACACTGAAGCTTTCTTT. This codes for CARAPPSDSQYTEAFF.

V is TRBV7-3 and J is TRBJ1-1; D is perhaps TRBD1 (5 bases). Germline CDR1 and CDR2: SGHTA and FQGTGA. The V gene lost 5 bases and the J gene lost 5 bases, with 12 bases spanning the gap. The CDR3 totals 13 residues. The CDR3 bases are TGTGCCAGCAGCGGCCAGGGCGGGACTGAAGCTTTCTTT. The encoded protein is CASSGQGGTEAFF.

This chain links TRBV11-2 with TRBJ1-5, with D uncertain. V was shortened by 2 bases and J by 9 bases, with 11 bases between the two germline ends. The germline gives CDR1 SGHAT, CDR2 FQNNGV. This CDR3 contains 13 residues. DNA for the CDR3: TGTGCCAGCAGCTTAAAGGGTGATCGGCCCCAGCATTTT. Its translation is CASSLKGDRPQHF.

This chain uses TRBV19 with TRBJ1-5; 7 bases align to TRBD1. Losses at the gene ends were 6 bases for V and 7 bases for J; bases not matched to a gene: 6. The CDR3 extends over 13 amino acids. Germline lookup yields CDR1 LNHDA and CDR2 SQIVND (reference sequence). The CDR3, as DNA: TGTGCCAGTAGCCTACAGGGGACACAGCCCCAGCATTTT. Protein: CASSLQGTQPQHF.

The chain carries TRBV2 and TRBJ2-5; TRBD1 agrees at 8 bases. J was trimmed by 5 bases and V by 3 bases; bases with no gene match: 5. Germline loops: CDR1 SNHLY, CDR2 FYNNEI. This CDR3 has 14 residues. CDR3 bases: TGTGCCAGCAGTGAGGTTACAGGGGGGGAGACCCAGTACTTC. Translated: CASSEVTGGETQYF.

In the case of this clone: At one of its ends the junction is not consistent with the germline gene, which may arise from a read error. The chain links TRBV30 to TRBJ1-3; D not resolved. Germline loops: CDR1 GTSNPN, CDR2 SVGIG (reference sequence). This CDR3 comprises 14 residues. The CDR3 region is CAWSHPGSVSRWHF. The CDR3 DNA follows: TGTGCCTGGAGTCACCCGGGGAGTGTTTCCCGTTGGCATTTT.

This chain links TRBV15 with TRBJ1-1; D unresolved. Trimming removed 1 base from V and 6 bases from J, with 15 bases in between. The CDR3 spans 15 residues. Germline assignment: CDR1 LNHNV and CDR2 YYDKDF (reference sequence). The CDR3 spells CATSRAPGIRAEAFF. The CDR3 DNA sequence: TGTGCCACCAGCAGAGCCCCCGGTATTAGGGCTGAAGCTTTCTTT.

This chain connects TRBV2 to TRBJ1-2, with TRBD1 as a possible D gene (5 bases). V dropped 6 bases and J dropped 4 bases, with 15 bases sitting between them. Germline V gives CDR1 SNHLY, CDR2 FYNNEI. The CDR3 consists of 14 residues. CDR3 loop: CASSISRDFYGYTF. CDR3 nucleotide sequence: TGTGCCAGCAGCATAAGCCGGGACTTCTATGGCTACACCTTC.

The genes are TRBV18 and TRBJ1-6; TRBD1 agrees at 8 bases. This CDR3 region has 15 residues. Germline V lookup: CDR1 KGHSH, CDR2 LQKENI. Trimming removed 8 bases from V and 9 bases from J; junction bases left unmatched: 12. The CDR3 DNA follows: TGTGCCAGCCGCGTTCGGACAGGGATAAGTTCACCCCTCCACTTT. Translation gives CASRVRTGISSPLHF.

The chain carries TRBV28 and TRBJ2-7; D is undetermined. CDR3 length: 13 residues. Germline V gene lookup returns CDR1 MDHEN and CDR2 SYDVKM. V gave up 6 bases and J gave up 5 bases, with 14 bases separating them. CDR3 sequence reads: CASRAGLPHEQYF. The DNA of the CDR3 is TGTGCCAGCAGAGCCGGGCTTCCCCACGAGCAGTACTTC.

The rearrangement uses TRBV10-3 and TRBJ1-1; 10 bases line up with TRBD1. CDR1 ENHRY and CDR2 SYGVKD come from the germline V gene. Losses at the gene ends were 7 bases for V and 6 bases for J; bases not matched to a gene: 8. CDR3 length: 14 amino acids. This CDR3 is CAIKGQGDFSEAFF. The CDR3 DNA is TGTGCCATCAAAGGACAGGGGGACTTTTCTGAAGCTTTCTTT.